The 18 T cell receptor beta chains presented below share a single source sample, sequenced in a study of siplizumab effects on memory and regulatory T cells. TCRdb's table, derived via immunoSEQ multiplex PCR, lists solely in-frame clones and lacks some. Of around 26,000 clones listed, 70% to 85% were seen once; the top ten hold 24%. Sequencing used memory CD4+ T cells sorted from blood. The source is a human donor in good health.

The chain is built from TRBV19 and TRBJ2-5; perhaps TRBD1 as D (6 bases). Germline CDR1 LNHDA, CDR2 SQIVND (reference sequence). The CDR3 runs to 16 residues. Trimming left V 5 bases short and J 1 base short, with 17 bases between. The CDR3: CASSPSGVLTQETQYF. The CDR3 bases are TGTGCCAGTAGTCCTTCAGGGGTTTTGACCCAAGAGACCCAGTACTTC. The whole variable domain, filled in from reference TRBV19 and TRBJ2-5, reads DGGITQSPKYLFRKEGQNVTLSCEQNLNHDAMYWYRQDPGQGLRLIYYSQIVNDFQKGDIAEGYSVSREKKESFPLTVTSAQKNPTAFYLCASSPSGVLTQETQYFGPGTRLLVL.

The chain employs TRBV5-1 and TRBJ2-7; weak D call: TRBD1 (7 bases). The CDR3 runs to 13 residues. Trimming took off 7 bases at V and 4 bases at J, with 15 bases between the two ends. The germline V gene encodes CDR1 SGHRS and CDR2 YFSETQ. In DNA, the CDR3 is TGCGCCAGCTCGACAGGGAGGAATTACGAGCAGTACTTC. This sequence encodes CASSTGRNYEQYF.

V is TRBV12-5 and J is TRBJ2-2, with TRBD1 matching 7 bases. With 6 bases clipped from V and 5 bases from J, the junction kept 18 bases outside the gene matches. The V gene's germline CDR1 is LGHNT and CDR2 FRNRAP. The CDR3 covers 18 residues. The CDR3 nucleotides read TGTGCTAGTGGACCTACATCAGGGGGACGGAGAAAAACCGGGGAGCTGTTTTTT. It yields the protein CASGPTSGGRRKTGELFF. The variable domain in full, with the rest retrieved from reference TRBV12-5 and TRBJ2-2, is DARVTQTPRHKVTEMGQEVTMRCQPILGHNTVFWYRQTMMQGLELLAYFRNRAPLDDSGMPKDRFSAEMPDATLATLKIQPSEPRDSAVYFCASGPTSGGRRKTGELFFGEGSRLTVL.

This CDR3 is CASSLSPGPSYEQYF. The CDR3 nucleotides are TGTGCCAGCAGTTTATCGCCCGGACCCTCCTACGAGCAGTACTTC. This sequence joins TRBV6-5 and TRBJ2-7; D is unresolved. The CDR3 totals 15 residues. With 4 bases removed from V and 0 bases from J, the gap between germline ends came to 13 bases. Germline CDR1 reads MNHEY; CDR2 reads SVGAGI.

J is TRBJ2-7 and V is TRBV6-5; D is unclear. Trimming shortened V by 6 bases and J by 7 bases, and 10 bases separated the two germline ends. CDR1 is MNHEY and CDR2 is SVGAGI in the germline V gene. The CDR3 totals 11 residues. The CDR3 DNA sequence: TGTGCCAGCAGCCGGAATTATGAGCAGTACTTC. The encoded protein is CASSRNYEQYF.

This clone has just one count. V is TRBV28 and J is TRBJ2-3; 9 bases agree with TRBD1. V trimming: 4 bases; J trimming: 4 bases; junction bases outside the gene matches: 9. Per germline, CDR1 MDHEN and CDR2 SYDVKM. CDR3 size: 16 residues. Written as DNA, the CDR3 is TGTGCCAGCAGTTCCAGATTGGGACAGGGTCCAGATACGCAGTATTTT. It yields the protein CASSSRLGQGPDTQYF.

The gene calls are TRBV28 and TRBJ2-1; D assignment may be TRBD1 or TRBD2 (5 bases each). Germline CDR1 is MDHEN and CDR2 is SYDVKM. Between the trimmed V and J ends, which lost 7 bases and 5 bases, there was a span of 21 bases. The CDR3 is 16 residues long. The CDR3 DNA reads as TGTGCCAGCACAATCGACGGGGCCCGGGCCCACAATGAGCAGTTCTTC. Protein product: CASTIDGARAHNEQFF. The whole variable domain, remainder taken from reference TRBV28 and TRBJ2-1, is DVKVTQSSRYLVKRTGEKVFLECVQDMDHENMFWYRQDPGLGLRLIYFSYDVKMKEKGDIPEGYSVSREKKERFSLILESASTNQTSMYLCASTIDGARAHNEQFFGPGTRLTVL.

The chain carries TRBV5-4 and TRBJ1-1; D unclear. Trimming removed 4 bases at V and 1 base at J, with 11 bases between. The germline V gene encodes CDR1 SGHNT and CDR2 YYREEE (reference sequence). CDR3 length: 14 amino acids. CDR3 DNA: TGTGCCAGCAGCCACTACGCGGGGAACACTGAAGCTTTCTTT. Protein sequence: CASSHYAGNTEAFF.

This clone was recorded only once. This chain connects TRBV19 to TRBJ2-4, with 7 bases identical to TRBD2. This CDR3 is 12 amino acids long. The ends lost 5 bases at V and 6 bases at J; junction bases unmatched: 1. The germline CDR1 and CDR2 sequences are LNHDA and SQIVND (reference sequence). This CDR3 reads CASSGGGNIQYF. CDR3 in DNA: TGTGCCAGTAGTGGGGGGGGAAACATTCAGTACTTC.

The chain has TRBV7-2 and TRBJ2-7; 14 bases are a match to TRBD2. CDR3 size: 17 residues. Germline loops: CDR1 SGHTA, CDR2 FQGNSA. V lost 1 base and J lost 9; bases outside the gene matches: 11. This CDR3 is CASSLGGRLAGGPGQYF. CDR3 bases: TGTGCCAGCAGCTTAGGGGGGAGACTAGCGGGAGGGCCGGGGCAGTACTTC.

The V call is TRBV4-3, the J call TRBJ1-2; D might be TRBD1 (5 bases). V lost 0 bases and J lost 7, with 12 bases in between. Germline CDR1 is LGHNA and CDR2 is YSLEER. This CDR3 contains 14 residues. CDR3 coding DNA: TGCGCCAGCAGCCAAGAAGTCAGGGTTGGTGGCTACACCTTC. Translated, it gives CASSQEVRVGGYTF.

This rearrangement joins TRBV27 to TRBJ2-3, with D tentatively TRBD1 (6 bases). CDR1 MNHEY and CDR2 SMNVEV come from the germline V gene (reference sequence). V was pared by 6 bases and J by 3 bases, with 16 bases between. CDR3 length: 15 residues. The CDR3 sequence is CASSPSARGTDTQYF. The DNA for the CDR3 is TGTGCCAGCAGCCCCTCGGCCAGGGGAACAGATACGCAGTATTTT.

This rearrangement joins TRBV7-2 to TRBJ1-2; TRBD1 is a possible D gene (6 bases). Germline assignment: CDR1 SGHTA and CDR2 FQGNSA. CDR3 size: 15 residues. Trimming took 0 bases from V and 5 from J, leaving 13 bases between them. The CDR3: CASSLAPDRRYGYTF. CDR3 bases: TGTGCCAGCAGCTTAGCCCCGGACAGAAGGTATGGCTACACCTTC. The complete variable domain, with remaining parts taken from reference TRBV7-2 and TRBJ1-2, reads GAGVSQSPSNKVTEKGKDVELRCDPISGHTALYWYRQSLGQGLEFLIYFQGNSAPDKSGLPSDRFSAERTGGSVSTLTIQRTQQEDSAVYLCASSLAPDRRYGYTFGSGTRLTVV.

This chain joins TRBV5-8 and TRBJ2-5, with 9 bases aligning to TRBD1. The CDR3 is 17 amino acids. J was trimmed by 6 bases and V by 1 base; bases with no gene match: 13. CDR1 and CDR2 from the germline V gene are SGHTS and YDEGEE. The chain's CDR3 is CASSLFKGQGRWKTQYF. The CDR3 DNA reads TGTGCCAGCAGCTTGTTTAAGGGACAGGGACGTTGGAAGACCCAGTACTTC.

CDR3 protein: CASTGLAISYEQYF. The CDR3 DNA sequence: TGTGCCAGCACCGGACTAGCGATCTCCTACGAGCAGTACTTC. The chain employs TRBV6-1 and TRBJ2-7; 9 bases are a match to TRBD2. Unmatched junction bases numbered 4, after V lost 7 bases and J lost 0 bases. CDR1 and CDR2 from the germline V gene are MNHNS and SASEGT. The CDR3 is 14 amino acids.

J is TRBJ2-6 and V is TRBV7-2; TRBD1 matches 9 bases. The J segment lost 4 bases and the V segment lost 4 bases, leaving 5 bases of the junction unmatched. This CDR3 region has 16 residues. Germline V gene lookup returns CDR1 SGHTA and CDR2 FQGNSA. CDR3 sequence (DNA): TGTGCCAGCAGCTCACAGGGGGCGCTGGGGGCCAACGTCCTGACTTTC. It is translated as CASSSQGALGANVLTF.

The V gene is TRBV6-1, the J gene TRBJ1-3; D gene ambiguous. V dropped 3 bases and J dropped 8 bases, with 11 bases sitting between them. Germline loops: CDR1 MNHNS, CDR2 SASEGT. The CDR3 spans 13 residues. CDR3 sequence (DNA): TGTGCCAGCAGTGACGGGCCGGAGCACACCATATATTTT. Its translation is CASSDGPEHTIYF.

The CDR3 sequence is CASSLRQNQPQHF. CDR3 nucleotide sequence: TGTGCCAGCAGTTTAAGACAGAATCAGCCCCAGCATTTT. The V and J genes are TRBV6-6 and TRBJ1-5; TRBD1 might be the D (5 bases). CDR1 and CDR2 from the germline V gene are MNHNY and SVGAGI (reference sequence). The CDR3 runs to 13 residues. Between the trimmed V and J ends, which lost 4 bases and 4 bases, there was a span of 8 bases.